This TCR beta chain was recorded in a study of T cell responses to AZD1222 COVID-19 vaccine. Findings and caveats of the study: There were repertoire samples only from the period after the peak T cell response. Donors were mostly white British, more females; clonal diversity possibly underestimated. Just five or six AZD1222 recipients tested seropositive at baseline.

Measured with immunoSEQ multiplex PCR; TCRdb has only the in-frame clones, and not every one. The data contain about 96,000 clones, approximately 87% of them seen just once; the ten biggest clones take up around 3%. CDR3 size: 17 residues. The ends were cut back, 0 bases at V and 0 bases at J, with 9 bases in the middle. Looked up from germline, CDR1 is SGHVS and CDR2 is FNYEAQ. As concerns this clone: Its antigen remains unidentified.

This TCR was sampled from an adult in good health. Sequencing was performed on peripheral blood, taken on day 0 of AZD1222 vaccination. The V gene is TRBV7-6, the J gene TRBJ2-6; D not resolved. The CDR3 sequence: CASSLAPDVSGANVLTF. DNA for the CDR3: TGTGCCAGCAGCTTAGCCCCGGATGTCTCTGGGGCCAACGTCCTGACTTTC.